The clone carrying this TCR beta chain was recorded a few times. The data are from a study of T cells in Graves' hyperthyroidism and ophthalmopathy. Study at large: Peripheral blood samples were taken at initial diagnosis, prior to any treatment.

Germline-derived CDR1 and CDR2 are LGHNA and YSLEER. The CDR3 has 17 residues. V shed 0 bases and J 0 bases; nucleotides not matched to a gene: 7. Disease duration was under 3 months in the ophthalmopathy patients, who also had a Clinical Activity Score of at least 3 and a NOSPECS grade of at least 4. Amplified TCR beta CDR3 regions came from RNA transcripts. Initially, a first-round RT-PCR of the TCR CDR3 employed the HTBI primer set. TCRdb fed the multiplex PCR reads into MiXCR, producing one record per CDR3 protein. The sample holds 550,000 to 600,000 distinct CDR3 sequences, 12% to 15% seen once. The origin of this receptor is a woman aged 18-30 years with Graves' ophthalmopathy. The sequenced sample consisted of blood. The V call is TRBV4-3, the J call TRBJ1-1; 7 nucleotides agree with TRBD1. The CDR3 nucleotides are TGCGCCAGCAGCCAAGATATTAGGACAGGAGTGAACACTGAAGCTTTCTTT. It encodes CASSQDIRTGVNTEAFF.